Described below is a single T cell receptor beta chain sequence and its context. The antigen remains unidentified. Germline V gives CDR1 LNHDA, CDR2 SQIVND (reference sequence). This CDR3 is 18 amino acids long. J was trimmed by 4 bases and V by 2 bases; bases with no gene match: 11. The protocol was immunoSEQ multiplex PCR, while the TCRdb copy is restricted to in-frame clones and leaves out a portion. The sample includes around 50,000 clones, 85% to 95% of them seen just once. These data come from a study of cytomegalovirus exposure and HLA in healthy donors. Study-wide results and limits: Subsequent analysis found a tendency for first-cohort TCR clusters to co-occur within the approximately 130 validation repertoires.

The clonotype comes from a woman aged 18-30 years in good health and CMV-seronegative. V usage is TRBV19 and J usage is TRBJ2-2; 9 nucleotides align to TRBD1. The sample comprised PBMCs. The chain's CDR3 is CASSISAPGTGFTGELFF. CDR3 sequence (DNA): TGTGCCAGTAGTATATCCGCCCCTGGGACAGGGTTCACCGGGGAGCTGTTTTTT.